These T cell receptor beta chains were read from a single sample in a study of beta chain features in type 1 diabetes. Sequenced by immunoSEQ multiplex PCR; TCRdb stores in-frame clones only, minus some. The data show hundreds of thousands of clones, 15% seen once. The sequencing sample was made of naive CD4+ T cells from blood. These TCRs come from a man aged 18 to 35 in good health. The CDR3 runs from the conserved cysteine through the conserved F or W. The D gene is left open where the match is weak. Only some rows state a clone size, as once, few, many or a class for expanded clones.

d_gene,abundance,v_gene,len,j_gene,CDR3aa
TRBD2,NA,TRBV11-2,15,TRBJ2-1,CASRPPGLEYNEQFF
NA,NA,TRBV5-6,11,TRBJ2-1,CASSSYREQFF
TRBD1,few,TRBV30,14,TRBJ1-2,CAWSVTGANYGYTF
NA,NA,TRBV6-6,13,TRBJ1-2,CASSWSGQRGYTF
TRBD2,NA,TRBV28,13,TRBJ2-3,CASSLGVAGLGYF
NA,NA,TRBV4-3,14,TRBJ2-1,CASSLSGTKDEQFF
NA,few,TRBV7-3,14,TRBJ1-1,CASSPQGGFTEAFF
NA,few,TRBV7-3,15,TRBJ2-3,CASSLMTVGADTQYF
NA,NA,TRBV25-1,16,TRBJ2-1,CASSEIGRGSYNEQFF
NA,few,TRBV7-2,13,TRBJ2-2,CASSSTGPGELFF
NA,NA,TRBV7-2,15,TRBJ2-1,CASSLVGGPYNEQFF
NA,few,TRBV4-1,15,TRBJ1-1,CASSPHGILNTEAFF
NA,NA,TRBV29-1,14,TRBJ2-3,CSVPGPVGTDTQYF
TRBD1,NA,TRBV14,15,TRBJ2-1,CASSQLQQGASEQFF
TRBD1,NA,TRBV18,19,TRBJ2-3,CASSRLTGLGVPSTDTQYF
NA,NA,TRBV5-1,13,TRBJ2-1,CASSLTLDNEQFF
NA,few,TRBV28,11,TRBJ2-3,CATHYTDTQYF
NA,few,TRBV5-4,15,TRBJ2-7,CASSPRAQGLYEQYF
NA,few,TRBV5-1,11,TRBJ2-5,CASSNQETQYF
TRBD1,few,TRBV4-3,15,TRBJ1-6,CASSQGGQAVSPLHF
NA,few,TRBV7-9,15,TRBJ2-7,CASSLVGSSIDEQYF
NA,NA,TRBV5-1,15,TRBJ1-2,CASSLGPLDLYGYTF
NA,NA,TRBV2,14,TRBJ1-1,CASSEQGSNTEAFF
TRBD1,few,TRBV4-2,17,TRBJ2-2,CASSQTPGGYNTGELFF
NA,few,TRBV18,15,TRBJ1-1,CASSPRLLPDTEAFF
NA,NA,TRBV7-9,13,TRBJ2-1,CASSLGIYNEQFF
NA,few,TRBV29-1,11,TRBJ2-3,CSVVGADTQYF
TRBD1,few,TRBV28,15,TRBJ1-2,CASSPPDRAGYGYTF
NA,few,TRBV7-9,13,TRBJ2-1,CASSLSQKTEQFF
NA,NA,TRBV18,15,TRBJ2-6,CASSPSTSGANVLTF
NA,few,TRBV15,15,TRBJ1-5,CATSRDIGGNQPQHF
TRBD1,few,TRBV6-5,13,TRBJ2-7,CASFGQGASEQYF
NA,few,TRBV10-3,15,TRBJ2-2,CAISGNQGNTGELFF
NA,many,TRBV9,14,TRBJ2-4,CASSFRDRQSIQYF
TRBD2,few,TRBV5-1,15,TRBJ2-7,CASSLVSGSSYEQYF
TRBD2,many,TRBV7-2,15,TRBJ2-1,CASSQKLAGGNEQFF
NA,NA,TRBV5-8,15,TRBJ2-6,CASSLRAAGANVLTF
TRBD1,few,TRBV15,15,TRBJ1-4,CATSRDVNRGEKLFF
NA,few,TRBV19,16,TRBJ2-1,CASSVSTTGTRNEQFF
TRBD2,NA,TRBV18,18,TRBJ2-6,CASSPPGGIPPGANVLTF